Following are 30 T cell receptor beta chains from one sample sequenced in a study of T cells in Graves' hyperthyroidism and ophthalmopathy (dated by TCRdb to 2018 to 2020). Library method: multiplex PCR. These reads were obtained on an Illumina HiSeq 2000. The TCR beta CDR3 regions were amplified from RNA transcripts. The first round of RT-PCR for the TCR CDR3 was performed with the HTBI primer set and the Qiagen OneStep RT-PCR kit. Through fastp at Q25 and MiXCR, TCRdb rebuilt clones from the public reads, retaining in-frame beta chains. Identical CDR3 protein sequences are pooled into one entry, listed with their most common genes and DNA. Across this sample there are about 560,000 distinct CDR3 sequences, with 40% to 55% seen only once. The top ten clones comprise 6.5% to 9% of the sample. Material: peripheral blood or thyroid tissue (not recorded which). The receptors were gathered from a woman between 18 and 29 years old with Graves' hyperthyroidism. Donor details come from another sample of the same person, matched by shared clones.

The CDR3 bases are TGTGCCAGTAGTATAGGGGCAGGGGATCTATTAGGCTACACCTTC. Its protein is CASSIGAGDLLGYTF. The chain joins TRBV19 to TRBJ1-2; perhaps TRBD1 as D (6 bases). CDR3 length: 15 amino acids. V dropped 1 base and J dropped 8 bases, with 17 bases sitting between them. Per the germline V gene, CDR1 is LNHDA and CDR2 is SQIVND (reference sequence).

V usage is TRBV7-2 and J usage is TRBJ2-5; 8 bases are a match to TRBD2. The germline V gene encodes CDR1 SGHTA and CDR2 FQGNSA. The CDR3 is made up of 15 amino acids. J was trimmed by 2 bases and V by 5 bases; bases with no gene match: 7. The CDR3 protein is CASSPGTRTQETQYF. CDR3 DNA: TGTGCCAGCAGCCCCGGGACTAGGACTCAAGAGACCCAGTACTTC.

This chain uses TRBV2 with TRBJ1-2, with D possibly being TRBD1 (5 bases). V lost 8 bases and J lost 1, with 11 bases in between. Germline V gives CDR1 SNHLY, CDR2 FYNNEI. This CDR3 region has 13 residues. CDR3 bases: TGTGCCAGCGTTGGGGGGGTTAACTATGGCTACACCTTC. It codes for CASVGGVNYGYTF.

This sequence joins TRBV24-1 and TRBJ1-1, with 9 bases aligning to TRBD1. Germline assignment: CDR1 KGHDR and CDR2 SFDVKD. V trimming: 5 bases; J trimming: 3 bases; junction bases outside the gene matches: 3. The CDR3 length is 14 residues. Written as DNA, the CDR3 is TGTGCCACCAGTGTACAGGGGGCTCACACTGAAGCTTTCTTT. It yields the protein CATSVQGAHTEAFF.

The rearrangement uses TRBV26 and TRBJ2-7; the table's D call of TRBD2 was not tested on the DNA. TRBV26 is a known pseudogene. The CDR3 consists of 15 residues. CDR3 amino acids: CASSSWTSGGNEQYF. CDR3 nucleotides: TGTGCCAGCAGTTCATGGACTAGCGGGGGCAACGAGCAGTACTTC.

As concerns this clonotype: At one end, the junction sequence differs from germline, possibly due to a read error. V usage is TRBV10-2 and J usage is TRBJ2-7; D gene uncertain. The CDR3 sequence is 13 residues long. Germline lookup yields CDR1 WSHSY and CDR2 SAAADI. The CDR3: CASSESQVYEQYF. The CDR3 nucleotides are TGTGCCAGCAGTGAATCCCAGGTCTACGAGCAGTACTTC.

This clonotype has a handful of counts. The rearrangement uses TRBV2 and TRBJ1-1; D remains ambiguous. The germline gives CDR1 SNHLY, CDR2 FYNNEI. The V end was cut by 10 bases, the J end by 0 bases, with 15 bases between. This CDR3 is 14 amino acids long. The CDR3 reads CATHEDTMNTEAFF. The CDR3 coding sequence is TGTGCCACCCACGAAGATACCATGAACACTGAAGCTTTCTTT.

The gene calls are TRBV25-1 and TRBJ2-6; D call uncertain. The CDR3 runs to 16 residues. V lost 7 bases to trimming and J lost 0 bases, with 13 bases between them. CDR1 is MGHDK, CDR2 SYGVNS, per germline. The CDR3 here is CASMVPLGSGANVLTF. The CDR3 DNA reads as TGTGCCAGCATGGTGCCGCTTGGCTCTGGGGCCAACGTCCTGACTTTC.

This clonotype was found a few times. The chain has TRBV14 and TRBJ1-2; no clear D. This CDR3 contains 15 residues. The V end was cut by 3 bases, the J end by 5 bases, with 16 bases between. Germline V CDR1 and CDR2: SGHDN, FVKESK. The CDR3 loop reads CASSHIYSKPYGYTF. The CDR3 coding sequence is TGTGCCAGCAGCCATATTTACAGTAAACCTTATGGCTACACCTTC.

Concerning this clonotype itself: Just one base apart from a much larger clone, this may be a read error. This chain connects TRBV10-3 to TRBJ2-7; the D gene is possibly TRBD1 (5 bases). Germline V gene sequence: CDR1 ENHRY, CDR2 SYGVKD. Between the trimmed V and J ends, which lost 8 bases and 8 bases, there was a span of 16 bases. The CDR3 is 12 residues long. The CDR3 here is CAISLRGSKQYF. CDR3 in DNA: TGTGCCATCTCATTAAGGGGTTCCAAGCAGTACTTC.

The genes are TRBV10-3 and TRBJ2-5; D unresolved. The CDR3 is 13 residues long. Germline CDR1 reads ENHRY; CDR2 reads SYGVKD. Trimming left V 10 bases short and J 5 bases short, with 17 bases between. CDR3 protein: CASRQETTETQYF. For the CDR3, the DNA is TGTGCCAGCAGGCAGGAAACGACGGAGACCCAGTACTTC.

The rearrangement links TRBV25-1 to TRBJ1-1; D remains ambiguous. The CDR3 loop spans 15 amino acids. Between the trimmed V and J ends, which lost 6 bases and 5 bases, there was a span of 19 bases. Per the germline V gene, CDR1 is MGHDK and CDR2 is SYGVNS. As DNA, the CDR3 is TGTGCCAGCAGACAACCTGGGCGGGGAGGGACTGAAGCTTTCTTT. It encodes CASRQPGRGGTEAFF.

This clonotype was observed a few times. One end of the junction fails to match germline, which may point to a read error. CDR3 in DNA: TGTGCTAGCAGCTTCGGGGCGGGTCCTCTCTACGAGCAGTACTTC. Its translation is CASSFGAGPLYEQYF. The chain has TRBV7-7 and TRBJ2-7; TRBD1 or TRBD2 may be the D gene (5 bases each). Germline V gene data show CDR1 as SSHAT and CDR2 as FNYEAQ (reference sequence). This CDR3 has 15 amino acids.

The chain combines TRBV2 with TRBJ1-6, with D maybe TRBD1 (5 bases). The germline gives CDR1 SNHLY, CDR2 FYNNEI. The CDR3 runs 17 residues. V shed 1 base and J shed 7 bases, with 17 bases lying between them. The CDR3 sequence: CASSEVFRWGSNSPLHF. CDR3 in DNA: TGTGCCAGCAGTGAAGTCTTTAGGTGGGGCAGCAATTCACCCCTCCACTTT.

The chain combines TRBV14 with TRBJ2-7; 15 bases are a match to TRBD2. V lost 1 base, J lost 2 bases, and 9 bases stayed unmatched. CDR3 length: 19 amino acids. Germline assignment: CDR1 SGHDN and CDR2 FVKESK. CDR3 region: CASSQAEPGLAGGPYEQYF. The CDR3 bases are TGTGCCAGCAGCCAAGCGGAGCCGGGACTAGCGGGAGGCCCCTACGAGCAGTACTTC.

This clonotype was observed a handful of times. This sequence joins TRBV19 and TRBJ2-7; D might be TRBD1 or TRBD2, each matching 5 bases. This CDR3 is built from 13 residues. The germline V gene encodes CDR1 LNHDA and CDR2 SQIVND (reference sequence). With 5 bases removed from V and 1 base from J, the gap between germline ends came to 9 bases. The CDR3 loop is CASSGGPSYEQYF. The CDR3, as DNA: TGTGCCAGTAGTGGGGGACCTTCCTACGAGCAGTACTTC.

In its sample, this clonotype was seen a few times. The rearrangement uses TRBV10-3 and TRBJ1-2; no clear D. The CDR3 is made up of 14 amino acids. Germline V gene data show CDR1 as ENHRY and CDR2 as SYGVKD. The V gene lost 10 bases and the J gene lost 0 bases, with 15 bases spanning the gap. DNA of the CDR3: TGTGCCACCGGACGGGGTCCCGCTAACTATGGCTACACCTTC. The encoded protein is CATGRGPANYGYTF.

The chain is built from TRBV7-2 and TRBJ1-2; 7 nucleotides agree with TRBD1. Germline V CDR1 and CDR2: SGHTA, FQGNSA. The ends lost 3 bases at V and 4 bases at J; junction bases unmatched: 8. The CDR3 contains 15 residues. CDR3 sequence (DNA): TGTGCCAGCAGCTTGGGGACAGCTCTTAGCTATGGCTACACCTTC. This encodes CASSLGTALSYGYTF.

The gene calls are TRBV25-1 and TRBJ1-6; possible D gene TRBD1, 5 bases. CDR1 is MGHDK and CDR2 is SYGVNS in the germline V gene. The CDR3 loop spans 15 amino acids. Trimming shortened V by 2 bases and J by 7 bases, and 12 bases separated the two germline ends. The CDR3 bases are TGTGCCAGCAGTGAACAAGGGGACCAAAATTCACCCCTCCACTTT. Residues: CASSEQGDQNSPLHF.

This clonotype appeared many times. V gene TRBV29-1 combines with J gene TRBJ1-5, with unresolved D. V shed 5 bases and J shed 5 bases, with 22 bases lying between them. This CDR3 is 16 amino acids long. CDR1 and CDR2 from the germline V gene are SQVTM and ANQGSEA. CDR3 sequence: CSVTFGGPGGDQPQHF. The CDR3 region has the DNA TGCAGCGTTACGTTTGGAGGGCCGGGCGGGGATCAGCCCCAGCATTTT.

This clonotype was picked up many times. The CDR3 DNA is TGTGCCAGCAGCCCTCGGGGGATCGAGACCCAGTACTTC. This gives the protein CASSPRGIETQYF. The V call is TRBV7-2, the J call TRBJ2-5; TRBD2 might be the D (6 bases). CDR3 length: 13 amino acids. Germline loops: CDR1 SGHTA, CDR2 FQGNSA. V was clipped by 5 bases and J by 5 bases, with 12 bases between them. The full variable domain, in which reference TRBV7-2 and TRBJ2-5 provide the parts outside the CDR3, is GAGVSQSPSNKVTEKGKDVELRCDPISGHTALYWYRQSLGQGLEFLIYFQGNSAPDKSGLPSDRFSAERTGGSVSTLTIQRTQQEDSAVYLCASSPRGIETQYFGPGTRLLVL.

The chain couples TRBV29-1 to TRBJ1-4; tentatively, D is TRBD1 (5 bases). CDR3 length equals 13 residues. Trimming pared 0 bases from V and 11 bases from J, leaving 13 bases between. Germline-derived CDR1 and CDR2 are SQVTM and ANQGSEA. The CDR3 reads CSVEDPAGHKLFF. CDR3 DNA: TGCAGCGTTGAAGATCCCGCAGGGCACAAACTGTTTTTT. The variable domain in full, with the rest retrieved from reference TRBV29-1 and TRBJ1-4, is SAVISQKPSRDICQRGTSLTIQCQVDSQVTMMFWYRQQPGQSLTLIATANQGSEATYESGFVIDKFPISRPNLTFSTLTVSNMSPEDSSIYLCSVEDPAGHKLFFGSGTQLSVL.

This clonotype was observed at least ten times. V gene TRBV2 combines with J gene TRBJ2-7; 8 nucleotides agree with TRBD1. The germline gives CDR1 SNHLY, CDR2 FYNNEI. Trimming cost V 4 bases and J 3 bases; bases outside gene matches: 5. This CDR3 has 14 amino acids. The CDR3 nucleotides are TGTGCCAGCAGTGTTGGGACAGGTTACTACGAGCAGTACTTC. Its protein product is CASSVGTGYYEQYF.

This clonotype was observed at least ten times. The chain links TRBV7-9 to TRBJ1-6; TRBD1 agrees at 11 bases. The CDR3 length is 15 residues. J was trimmed by 10 bases and V by 5 bases; bases with no gene match: 7. The V gene's germline CDR1 is SEHNR and CDR2 FQNEAQ (reference sequence). The CDR3 coding sequence is TGTGCCAGCAGCACGCAGGACAGGGGGCGATCACCCCTCCACTTT. Translation: CASSTQDRGRSPLHF.

J is TRBJ1-2 and V is TRBV24-1, with 8 positions matching TRBD1. Germline trimming cut 5 bases from V and 2 bases from J; bases unmatched to any gene: 6. Germline V gene data show CDR1 as KGHDR and CDR2 as SFDVKD. The CDR3 consists of 15 residues. The CDR3 reads CATSARGQANYGYTF. The CDR3 nucleotides are TGTGCCACCAGTGCCCGGGGACAGGCCAACTATGGCTACACCTTC.

Of note for this clonotype: This may be a read error: a much more frequent sequence differs by one nucleotide. The chain recombines TRBV7-2 with TRBJ2-7, with TRBD2 matching 11 bases. The V segment lost 3 bases and the J segment 6 bases; nucleotides outside the gene matches: 1. Germline loops: CDR1 SGHTA, CDR2 FQGNSA. This CDR3 contains 13 residues. CDR3 nucleotides: TGTGCCAGCAGCTTTGGGACTAGCGGCGAGCAGTACTTC. Amino acid sequence: CASSFGTSGEQYF.

The chain couples TRBV10-3 to TRBJ1-4; 7 positions agree with TRBD1. This CDR3 contains 12 residues. Trimming removed 6 bases from V and 5 bases from J; junction bases left unmatched: 0. Germline CDR1 and CDR2: ENHRY and SYGVKD. The CDR3 region is CAIRGQNEKLFF. The CDR3 bases are TGTGCCATCAGGGGACAGAATGAAAAACTGTTTTTT.

A few counts support this clonotype. The chain joins TRBV5-1 to TRBJ1-2; D might be TRBD1 (6 bases). V dropped 4 bases and J dropped 6 bases, with 16 bases sitting between them. The CDR3 length is 14 residues. Looked up from germline, CDR1 is SGHRS and CDR2 is YFSETQ. In DNA form, the CDR3 reads TGCGCCAGCAGCCCGGCAGGGGATAGGGATGGCTACACCTTC. It yields the protein CASSPAGDRDGYTF.

This chain uses TRBV25-1 with TRBJ1-4, with D possibly being TRBD1 (6 bases). CDR1 is MGHDK and CDR2 is SYGVNS in the germline V gene. V lost 5 bases to trimming and J lost 3 bases, with 13 bases between them. The CDR3 totals 15 residues. CDR3 sequence: CASSTQGKPNEKLFF. Written as DNA, the CDR3 is TGTGCCAGCAGTACTCAGGGGAAACCTAATGAAAAACTGTTTTTT.

This clonotype was observed many times. The chain uses TRBV7-2 and TRBJ2-5; 7 bases map to TRBD2. J lost 4 bases, V lost 4 bases, and 9 bases had no gene match. The CDR3 is 15 residues long. In germline, CDR1 is SGHTA, CDR2 FQGNSA. CDR3 bases: TGTGCCAGCAGCTCTTCCCGGGGCGGGGGAGAGACCCAGTACTTC. Its translation is CASSSSRGGGETQYF. Based on the CDR3 plus reference TRBV7-2 and TRBJ2-5, the full variable domain is GAGVSQSPSNKVTEKGKDVELRCDPISGHTALYWYRQSLGQGLEFLIYFQGNSAPDKSGLPSDRFSAERTGGSVSTLTIQRTQQEDSAVYLCASSSSRGGGETQYFGPGTRLLVL.